The present T cell receptor (beta chain) was sequenced within a study of OX40 agonist ivuxolimab in advanced cancers. Study summary: Cohort: around 83% men, mean age about 60, aged roughly 23 to 79. Partial responses were achieved by three patients, one with hepatocellular carcinoma and two with cutaneous melanoma. Study-level findings and limits: The study found that CD8+ T cells averaged more expanded clones than CD4+. Those patients achieving a partial response at 0.1-3.0 mg/kg showed among the lowest clonal expansion.

Method: immunoSEQ multiplex PCR; TCRdb's copy keeps in-frame clones and lacks some. This repertoire shows tens of thousands of clones, 85% to 95% found once; its top ten account for 12% to 15%. In regard to this clone: Its specificity is unknown.

Germline loops: CDR1 GTSNPN, CDR2 SVGIG (reference sequence). The CDR3 consists of 12 residues. V lost 0 bases and J 1 base, leaving 2 bases between the germline ends. This clonotype was sampled from an adult with an advanced solid tumor such as melanoma, head and neck, liver or kidney cancer. The V gene is TRBV30, the J gene TRBJ2-3; D unresolved. The sample was CD4+ or CD8+ T cells sorted from blood, taken in a trial of the OX40 agonist ivuxolimab. CDR3 loop: CAWSVGTDTQYF. The CDR3 DNA follows: TGTGCCTGGAGTGTGGGCACAGATACGCAGTATTTT.